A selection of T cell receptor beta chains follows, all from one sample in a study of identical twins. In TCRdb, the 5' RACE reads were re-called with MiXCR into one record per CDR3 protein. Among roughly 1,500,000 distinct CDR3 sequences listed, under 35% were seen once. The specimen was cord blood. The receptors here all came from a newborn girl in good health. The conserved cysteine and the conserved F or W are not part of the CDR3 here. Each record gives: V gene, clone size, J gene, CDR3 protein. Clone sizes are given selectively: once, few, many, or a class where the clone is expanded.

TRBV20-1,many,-,SARETSTEQY
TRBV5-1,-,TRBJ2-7,ASSLVGSAHEQY
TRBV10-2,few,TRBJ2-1,ASIPPRGNEQF
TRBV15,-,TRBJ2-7,ATSNPGLIDEQY
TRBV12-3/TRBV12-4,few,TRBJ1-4,ASSLRKGLF
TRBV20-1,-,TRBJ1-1,SASKGLSTEAF
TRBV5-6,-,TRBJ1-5,ASSSTAYSNQPQH
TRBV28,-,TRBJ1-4,ASSTTGTNEKLF
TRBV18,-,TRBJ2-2,ASSPNSGGNTGELF
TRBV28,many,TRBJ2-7,ASSFLAGSYEQY
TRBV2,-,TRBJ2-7,ASRPSSAPRSSYEQY
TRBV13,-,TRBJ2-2,ASSRPAGGTGELF
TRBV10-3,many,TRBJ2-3,AISEKVGTDTQY
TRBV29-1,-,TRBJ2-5,SATILLLETQY
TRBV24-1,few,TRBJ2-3,ATSARGTSRDTQY
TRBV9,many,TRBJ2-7,ASSAGTNYEQY
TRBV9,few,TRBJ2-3,ASSVVVGGGTDTQY
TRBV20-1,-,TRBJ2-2,SARALRLETGELF
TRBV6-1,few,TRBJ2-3,ASSERPPDTQY
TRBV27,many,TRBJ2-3,ASSSLARFSDTQY
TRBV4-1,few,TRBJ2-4,ASSQGPVRGPAKNIQY
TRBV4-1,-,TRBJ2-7,ASSQVAPTAHYEQY
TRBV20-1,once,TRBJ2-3,SARDPRLAVPADTRY
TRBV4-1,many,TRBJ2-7,ASSPTGVEQY